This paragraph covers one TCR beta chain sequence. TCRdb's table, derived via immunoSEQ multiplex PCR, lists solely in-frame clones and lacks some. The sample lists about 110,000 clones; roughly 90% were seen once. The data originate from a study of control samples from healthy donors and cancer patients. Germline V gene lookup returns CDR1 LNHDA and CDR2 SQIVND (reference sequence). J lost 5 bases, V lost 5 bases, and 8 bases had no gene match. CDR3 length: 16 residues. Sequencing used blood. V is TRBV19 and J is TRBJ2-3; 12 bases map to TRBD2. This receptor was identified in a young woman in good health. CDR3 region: CASSSRTSGVEDTQYF. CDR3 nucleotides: TGTGCCAGTAGTTCTAGGACTAGCGGGGTTGAAGATACGCAGTATTTT.